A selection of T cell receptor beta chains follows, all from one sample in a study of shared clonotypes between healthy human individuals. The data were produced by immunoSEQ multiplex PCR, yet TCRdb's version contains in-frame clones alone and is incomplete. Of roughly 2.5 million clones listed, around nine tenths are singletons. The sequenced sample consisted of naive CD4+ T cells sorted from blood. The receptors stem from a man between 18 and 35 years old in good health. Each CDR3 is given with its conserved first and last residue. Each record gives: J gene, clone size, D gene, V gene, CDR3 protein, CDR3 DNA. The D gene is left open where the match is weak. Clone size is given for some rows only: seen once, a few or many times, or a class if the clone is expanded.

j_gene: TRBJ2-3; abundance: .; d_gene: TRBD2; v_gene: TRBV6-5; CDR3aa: CASSRTSGPTNTQYF; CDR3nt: TGTGCCAGCAGTCGGACTAGCGGGCCCACGAATACGCAGTATTTT
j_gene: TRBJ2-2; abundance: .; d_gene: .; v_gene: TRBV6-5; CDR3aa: CASRGAGELFF; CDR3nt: TGTGCCAGCAGGGGTGCCGGGGAGCTGTTTTTT
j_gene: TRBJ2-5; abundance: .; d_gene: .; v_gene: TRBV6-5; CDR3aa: CASSYSNFLGETQYF; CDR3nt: TGTGCCAGCAGTTACTCGAATTTTCTCGGAGAGACCCAGTACTTC
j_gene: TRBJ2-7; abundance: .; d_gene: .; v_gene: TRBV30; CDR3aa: CAWSGTPSYEQYF; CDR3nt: TGTGCCTGGTCCGGGACACCATCCTACGAGCAGTACTTC
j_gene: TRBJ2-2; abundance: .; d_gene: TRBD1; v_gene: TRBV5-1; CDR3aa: CASSLVGQGNTGELFF; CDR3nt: TGCGCCAGCAGCTTGGTTGGACAGGGGAACACCGGGGAGCTGTTTTTT
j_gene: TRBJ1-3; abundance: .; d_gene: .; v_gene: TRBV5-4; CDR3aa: CASSALNGAIGNTIYF; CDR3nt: TGTGCCAGCAGTGCCCTGAACGGGGCTATTGGAAACACCATATATTTT
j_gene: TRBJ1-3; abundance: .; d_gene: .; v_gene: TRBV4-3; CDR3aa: CASSQDLGGDGNTIYF; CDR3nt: TGCGCCAGCAGCCAAGATCTAGGAGGGGATGGAAACACCATATATTTT
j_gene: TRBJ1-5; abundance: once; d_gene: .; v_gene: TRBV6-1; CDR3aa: CASSEGRQGGVKLGQPQHF; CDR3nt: TGTGCCAGCAGTGAAGGGAGGCAGGGAGGGGTCAAGTTGGGGCAGCCCCAGCATTTT
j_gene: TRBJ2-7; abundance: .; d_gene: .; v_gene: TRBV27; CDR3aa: CASSALTGFSYEQYF; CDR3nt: TGTGCCAGCAGTGCATTAACAGGTTTCTCCTACGAGCAGTACTTC
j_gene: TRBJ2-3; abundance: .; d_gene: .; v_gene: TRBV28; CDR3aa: CASSLLVQGADTQYF; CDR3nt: TGTGCCAGCAGTTTGTTAGTACAGGGCGCAGATACGCAGTATTTT
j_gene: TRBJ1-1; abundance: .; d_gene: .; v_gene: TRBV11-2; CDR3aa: CASSDRDAGFRDTEAFF; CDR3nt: TGTGCCAGCAGCGACCGGGACGCCGGCTTCAGGGACACTGAAGCTTTCTTT
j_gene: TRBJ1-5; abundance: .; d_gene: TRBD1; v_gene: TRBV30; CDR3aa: CAWAQGAGNQPQHF; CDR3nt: TGTGCCTGGGCTCAGGGGGCCGGCAATCAGCCCCAGCATTTT
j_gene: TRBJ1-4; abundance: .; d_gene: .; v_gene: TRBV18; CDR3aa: CASSPITTVPELFF; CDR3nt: TGTGCCAGCTCACCAATCACAACCGTCCCCGAACTGTTTTTT
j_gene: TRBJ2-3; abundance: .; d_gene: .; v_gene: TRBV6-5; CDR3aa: CASSRGRGETQYF; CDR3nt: TGTGCCAGCTCCCGGGGCAGGGGGGAGACGCAGTATTTT
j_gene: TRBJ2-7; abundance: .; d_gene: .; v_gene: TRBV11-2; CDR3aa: CASSLGRDEQYF; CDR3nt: TGTGCCAGCAGCCTGGGACGGGACGAGCAGTACTTC
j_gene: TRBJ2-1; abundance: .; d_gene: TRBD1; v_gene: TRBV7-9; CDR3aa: CASSNRDRVSYNEQFF; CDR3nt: TGTGCCAGCAGCAACCGGGACAGGGTCTCCTACAATGAGCAGTTCTTC
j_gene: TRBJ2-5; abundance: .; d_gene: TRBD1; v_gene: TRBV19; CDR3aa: CASSQRGQGQETQYF; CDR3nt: TGTGCCAGTAGCCAACGAGGACAGGGCCAAGAGACCCAGTACTTC
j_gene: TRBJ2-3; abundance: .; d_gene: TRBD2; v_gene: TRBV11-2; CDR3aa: CASSSSGATRDTQYF; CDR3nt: TGTGCCAGCAGCAGTAGCGGGGCCACTAGGGATACGCAGTATTTT
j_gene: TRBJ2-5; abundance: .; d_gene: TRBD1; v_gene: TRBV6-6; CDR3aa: CASSNNRDSQETQYF; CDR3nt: TGTGCCAGCAGCAACAATAGGGACAGCCAAGAGACCCAGTACTTC
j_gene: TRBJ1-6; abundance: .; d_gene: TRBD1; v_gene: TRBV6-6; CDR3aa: CASSTSTGQRRALHF; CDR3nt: TGTGCCAGCAGTACCTCGACAGGGCAAAGGAGGGCCCTCCACTTT
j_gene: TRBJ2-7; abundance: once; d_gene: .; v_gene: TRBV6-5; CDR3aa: CASSYLGPLHEQYF; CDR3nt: TGTGCCAGCAGTTACTTGGGACCTCTCCACGAGCAGTACTTC
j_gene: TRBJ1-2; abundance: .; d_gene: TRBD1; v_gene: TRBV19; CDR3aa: CASSVTGGSYTF; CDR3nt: TGTGCCAGTAGTGTGACAGGGGGAAGCTACACCTTC
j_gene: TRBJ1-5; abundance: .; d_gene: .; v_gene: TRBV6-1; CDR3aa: CASSDGGLSNQPQHF; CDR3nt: TGTGCCAGCAGTGATGGGGGATTGAGCAATCAGCCCCAGCATTTT
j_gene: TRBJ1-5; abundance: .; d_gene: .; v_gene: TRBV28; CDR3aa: CASKGSLINQPQHF; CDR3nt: TGTGCCAGCAAGGGCTCTCTTATCAATCAGCCCCAGCATTTT
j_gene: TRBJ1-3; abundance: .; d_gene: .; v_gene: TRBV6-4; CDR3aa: CASSDTQGLSGNTIYF; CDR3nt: TGTGCCAGCAGTGATACCCAGGGTCTCTCTGGAAACACCATATATTTT
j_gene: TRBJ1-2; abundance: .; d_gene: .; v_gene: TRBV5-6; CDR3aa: CASSLGLTVTTAYGYTF; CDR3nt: TGTGCCAGCAGCTTGGGCCTAACCGTCACGACAGCCTATGGCTACACCTTC
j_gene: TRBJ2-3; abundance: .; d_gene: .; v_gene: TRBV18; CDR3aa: CASSPRQLDTDTQYF; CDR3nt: TGTGCCAGCTCACCCCGACAGCTAGACACAGATACGCAGTATTTT
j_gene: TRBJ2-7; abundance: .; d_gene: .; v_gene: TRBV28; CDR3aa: CASSSPTGYEQYF; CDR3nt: TGTGCCAGCAGTTCTCCTACGGGTTACGAGCAGTACTTC
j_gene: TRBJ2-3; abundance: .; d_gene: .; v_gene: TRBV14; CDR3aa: CASRAGLARTDTQYF; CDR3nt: TGTGCCAGCAGGGCTGGTCTCGCCAGGACAGATACGCAGTATTTT
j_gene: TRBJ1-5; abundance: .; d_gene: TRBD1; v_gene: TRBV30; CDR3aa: CACQNRGGQPQHF; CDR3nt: TGTGCCTGCCAGAACAGGGGCGGGCAGCCCCAGCATTTT
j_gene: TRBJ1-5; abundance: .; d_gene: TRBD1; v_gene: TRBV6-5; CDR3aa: CASKSGGEQPQHF; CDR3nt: TGTGCCAGCAAATCAGGGGGCGAGCAGCCCCAGCATTTT
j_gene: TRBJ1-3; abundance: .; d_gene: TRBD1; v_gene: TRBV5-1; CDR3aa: CASSLRSGGGNTIYF; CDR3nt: TGCGCCAGCAGCCTAAGGTCAGGGGGCGGAAACACCATATATTTT
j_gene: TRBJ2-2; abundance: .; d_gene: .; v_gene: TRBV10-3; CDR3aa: CAISEGNFGELFF; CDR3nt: TGTGCCATCAGTGAAGGGAACTTCGGGGAGCTGTTTTTT
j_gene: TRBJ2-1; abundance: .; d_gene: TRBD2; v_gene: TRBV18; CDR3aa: CASSRRTSGVVDNEQFF; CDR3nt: TGTGCCAGCTCACGAAGGACTAGCGGGGTGGTGGACAATGAGCAGTTCTTC
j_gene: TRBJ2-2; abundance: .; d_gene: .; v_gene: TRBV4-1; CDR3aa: CASSRAGELFF; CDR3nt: TGCGCCAGCAGCCGGGCCGGGGAGCTGTTTTTT
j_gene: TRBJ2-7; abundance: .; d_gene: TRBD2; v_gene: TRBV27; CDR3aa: CASSSPGLAWGEQYF; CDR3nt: TGTGCCAGCAGTTCGCCGGGACTAGCATGGGGCGAGCAGTACTTC